This T cell receptor beta chain was profiled in a study of T cell responses to AZD1222 COVID-19 vaccine. General study findings and limits: Most donors were white British and more were female, and clonal diversity was possibly underestimated. Along spike, vaccine-associated CD4 TCRs were found throughout, with dominance at 160-218 and 743-854. Regions left unmutated in variants are reportedly the target of nearly half of spike-specific TCRs.

Sequencing was performed with immunoSEQ multiplex PCR; in TCRdb, only in-frame clones are kept and a portion is missing. The sample records 120,000 to 150,000 clones, more than 85% being singletons. With regard to this clone: The target antigen is unknown.

The CDR3 totals 14 residues. Germline V gene data show CDR1 as SGHDN and CDR2 as FVKESK. The V and J ends lost 1 base and 4 bases respectively, with 10 bases between them. Sequenced material: peripheral blood, taken on day 0 of AZD1222 vaccination. V is TRBV14 and J is TRBJ1-2; D possibly corresponds to TRBD1 (5 bases). This receptor was obtained from an adult in good health. The CDR3 is CASSQVRGFYGYTF. Here the CDR3 DNA reads TGTGCCAGCAGCCAAGTCCGGGGCTTCTATGGCTACACCTTC.